This passage covers 16 T cell receptor beta chains from one sample sequenced in a study of T cells in women clearing cervical HPV infection. Profiled with immunoSEQ multiplex PCR; TCRdb holds only in-frame clones, not every one. This repertoire includes about 39,000 clones. The specimen was blood buffy coat. The receptors were sampled from a woman aged 18 to 75 with a cervical HPV16 infection that either progressed to CIN3+ or cleared (not recorded which).

To note about this clone: The CDR3 end lies 3 residues beyond the end of the read and is filled in from the germline J gene. This chain uses TRBV11-3 with TRBJ2-7; tentative D call: TRBD1 (6 bases). Germline V gene data show CDR1 as SGHNT and CDR2 as YENEEA. Trimming took off 5 bases at V and 4 bases at J, with 15 bases between the two ends. The CDR3 contains 14 residues. This chain's CDR3 is CASSPRQVPYEQYF. CDR3 bases read: TGTGCCAGCAGCCCTCGACAGGTCCCGTACGAG.

Note on this clone: The missing CDR3 end, 3 residues past where the read stops, is filled in from the germline J gene. The V gene is TRBV20-1, the J gene TRBJ2-1; no definite D call. The V end was cut by 1 base, the J end by 2 bases, with 6 bases between. The CDR3 runs 13 residues. Germline V CDR1 and CDR2: DFQATT, SNEGSKA (reference sequence). CDR3 DNA (partial): TGCAGTGCTAGAGTTGCGGCCTACAATGAG. This translates into CSARVAAYNE. From start to end, the CDR3 is CSARVAAYNEQFF.

Comment on this clone: The DNA ends 3 residues before the CDR3 does, and the rest of the CDR3 is filled in from the germline J gene. The genes are TRBV18 and TRBJ1-1; tentatively, D is TRBD1 (6 bases). This CDR3 has 14 residues. Germline lookup yields CDR1 KGHSH and CDR2 LQKENI. V gave up 5 bases and J gave up 2 bases, with 12 bases separating them. The CDR3 protein is CASSAGQSNTEAFF. The DNA read from the CDR3 is TGTGCCAGCTCAGCCGGACAGTCCAACACTGAA.

CDR3 bases read: TGTGCCAGTACAGGGGGCGGGACCACTAACTATGGC. This translates into CASTGGGTTNYG. The entire CDR3 reads CASTGGGTTNYGYTF. The gene calls are TRBV12-3 or TRBV12-4 and TRBJ1-2; TRBD1 matches at 9 bases. The observed sequence ends 3 residues before the CDR3 terminus, with the missing tail filled in from the germline J gene. The CDR3 runs 15 residues. The junction had 8 bases not matched to a gene; V was cut back by 9 bases and J by 0 bases.

A note on this clone: The junction shows a germline mismatch at one end, possibly a read error. The read ends 3 residues before the CDR3 terminus; that terminus is restored from the germline J gene. This chain joins TRBV18 and TRBJ2-1; 9 bases map to TRBD2. This CDR3 contains 18 residues. From germline, CDR1 is KGHSH and CDR2 LQKENI. CDR3: CATSPPEAGGSSYNEQFF. The covered CDR3 bases are TGTGCCACCTCACCACCCGAGGCGGGAGGGAGCTCCTACAATGAG. Full variable domain (rest looked up from reference TRBV18 and TRBJ2-1): NAGVMQNPRHLVRRRGQEARLRCSPMKGHSHVYWYRQLPEEGLKFMVYLQKENIIDESGMPKERFSAEFPKEGPSILRIQQVVRGDSAAYFCATSPPEAGGSSYNEQFFGPGTRLTVL.

As regards this clone: With the read ending 3 residues before the CDR3 end, the germline J gene is used to fill in that end. The rearrangement joins TRBV10-3 to TRBJ2-1; no clear D. Between the trimmed V and J ends, which lost 4 bases and 7 bases, there was a span of 5 bases. Per the germline V gene, CDR1 is ENHRY and CDR2 is SYGVKD. This CDR3 spans 11 amino acids. CDR3 loop: CAISGVNEQFF. Incomplete CDR3 DNA: TGTGCCATCAGTGGCGTTAATGAG.

Concerning this clone: Coverage ceases 3 residues before the CDR3 finishes, and the germline J gene fills in the end. The V call is TRBV20-1, the J call TRBJ1-2, with 12 bases fitting TRBD1. The CDR3 is made up of 14 amino acids. Germline V gene sequence: CDR1 DFQATT, CDR2 SNEGSKA (reference sequence). Partial CDR3 DNA: TGCAGTTCCCCGGGGACAGGGGGCGCCAGGGGC. Translated, it gives CSSPGTGGARG. The CDR3 in its entirety is CSSPGTGGARGYTF.

Note on this clone: The CDR3 end falls 3 residues outside the read, so it is completed with the germline J gene. The V and J genes are TRBV12-3 or TRBV12-4 and TRBJ1-2; the D gene is possibly TRBD1 (6 bases). The CDR3 is made up of 15 amino acids. V lost 5 bases and J lost 6, with 19 bases in between. CDR3 DNA, as far as it was read: TGTGCCAGCAGTAAACAGGGAACTCAGAGGGATGGC. It translates to CASSKQGTQRDG. Given in full, the CDR3 is CASSKQGTQRDGYTF.

Notes on this clone: The CDR3 is cut off 3 residues early in the read; its end comes from the germline J gene. This chain links TRBV7-9 with TRBJ2-7; the D gene could be TRBD1 or TRBD2 (5 bases each). Between the trimmed V and J ends, which lost 5 bases and 6 bases, there was a span of 14 bases. There are 13 residues in the CDR3. The germline gives CDR1 SEHNR, CDR2 FQNEAQ (reference sequence). The CDR3 DNA, read in part, is TGTGCCAGCAGCCGCGGAGGACAAGGCGAG. This translates into CASSRGGQGE. Given in full, the CDR3 is CASSRGGQGEQYF.

Note on this clone: The CDR3 end falls 3 residues outside the read, so it is completed with the germline J gene. This chain connects TRBV20-1 to TRBJ1-5, with 8 bases fitting TRBD1. Germline CDR1 and CDR2: DFQATT and SNEGSKA (reference sequence). CDR3 size: 15 residues. The J segment lost 7 bases and the V segment lost 0 bases, leaving 8 bases of the junction unmatched. CDR3: CSARDKDRVKQPQHF. CDR3 DNA, as far as it was read: TGCAGTGCTAGAGACAAGGACAGGGTGAAACAGCCC.

Concerning this clone: The sequenced fragment ends 3 residues before the CDR3 boundary, so the rest is inferred from the germline J gene. The chain uses TRBV6-2 or TRBV6-3 and TRBJ2-5, with 11 bases identical to TRBD2. J was trimmed by 5 bases and V by 8 bases; bases with no gene match: 7. The CDR3 has 14 amino acids. Germline values: CDR1 MNHEY, CDR2 SVGEGT. The CDR3 region is CASLFSGGGETQYF. The CDR3 DNA, read in part, is TGTGCCAGCCTATTTAGCGGGGGGGGCGAGACC.

About this clone: The read falls 3 residues short of the CDR3 end, and the missing part is taken from the germline J gene. The chain links TRBV7-9 to TRBJ2-4; 8 bases align to TRBD2. This CDR3 contains 13 residues. Germline V gene sequence: CDR1 SEHNR, CDR2 FQNEAQ (reference sequence). V trimming: 1 base; J trimming: 9 bases; junction bases outside the gene matches: 2. This chain's CDR3 is CASSLEAGGIQYF. CDR3 DNA, as far as it was read: TGTGCCAGCAGCTTAGAGGCGGGAGGCATT. Full variable domain (rest looked up from reference TRBV7-9 and TRBJ2-4): DTGVSQNPRHKITKRGQNVTFRCDPISEHNRLYWYRQTLGQGPEFLTYFQNEAQLEKSRLLSDRFSAERPKGSFSTLEIQRTEQGDSAMYLCASSLEAGGIQYFGAGTRLSVL.

In regard to this clone: The read terminates 3 residues ahead of where the CDR3 ends, so the germline J gene completes it. This chain uses TRBV6-1 with TRBJ2-1; D possibly corresponds to TRBD1 (5 bases). CDR3 length equals 15 residues. In germline, CDR1 is MNHNS, CDR2 SASEGT. V lost 4 bases and J lost 5, with 15 bases in between. The sequenced CDR3 bases are TGTGCCAGCAGTGGGGGCCTAAATTACGACAATGAG. This translates into CASSGGLNYDNE. The entire CDR3 protein is CASSGGLNYDNEQFF.

Concerning this clone itself: The read terminates 3 residues ahead of where the CDR3 ends, so the germline J gene completes it. The gene calls are TRBV2 and TRBJ1-2; 7 bases are a match to TRBD1. Germline V CDR1 and CDR2: SNHLY, FYNNEI. The CDR3 consists of 14 residues. The CDR3 bases that were read are TGTGCCAGCAGTGAAATAGGGACAGTGTCAGAC. As protein: CASSEIGTVSD. Given in full, the CDR3 is CASSEIGTVSDYTF.

To note about this clone: The read halts 3 residues ahead of the CDR3 end, with the missing end drawn from the germline J gene. The chain has TRBV30 and TRBJ2-5; unclear D gene. The ends were cut back, 2 bases at V and 2 bases at J, with 9 bases in the middle. Germline V gene lookup returns CDR1 GTSNPN and CDR2 SVGIG (reference sequence). The CDR3 is 13 residues long. The CDR3: CAWSKTQQETQYF. The CDR3 DNA, read in part, is TGTGCCTGGAGTAAGACTCAACAAGAGACC.

On this clone itself: The read ends 3 residues before the CDR3 terminus; that terminus is restored from the germline J gene. The rearrangement joins TRBV2 to TRBJ2-1; tentatively, D is TRBD2 (6 bases). Germline V CDR1 and CDR2: SNHLY, FYNNEI. V lost 8 bases, J lost 6 bases, and 8 bases lay in between. This CDR3 is 11 amino acids long. The part of the CDR3 DNA that was read is TGTGCCAGCGCTAGCGTCAATGAG. Translating gives CASASVNE. The whole CDR3 region reads CASASVNEQFF.